This T cell receptor beta chain derives from a study of CD8 T cells in ankylosing spondylitis. CDR3 length: 12 amino acids. V was trimmed by 5 bases and J by 4 bases, leaving 11 bases between them. CDR1 is SQVTM, CDR2 ANQGSEA, per germline. Study-wide results and caveats: A motif in TCR beta, a set of about 8 highly homologous variants, appeared characteristic of ankylosing spondylitis blood. Matched synovial fluid from ankylosing spondylitis patients was reported to be enriched for disease-linked clones. Disease-linked clones bore a CD8+ phenotype and were relatively rare in peripheral blood. In synovial fluid and blood from reactive arthritis, some motif variants were previously reported.

This clonotype was seen ten or more times. Its specificity is not known. Libraries for TCR beta were made by quantitative 5'-RACE with molecular barcodes. TCRdb recomputed calls from the 5' RACE reads with MiXCR, one row per CDR3 protein. The data show hundreds of thousands of distinct CDR3 sequences, with over 9.5% seen just once and approximately 0.51% held by the top ten. The sample taken for sequencing was blood, either unsorted or a sorted T cell fraction (not recorded which). The V gene is TRBV29-1, the J gene TRBJ1-2; TRBD1 might be the D (5 bases). This clonotype was sampled from a male donor with ankylosing spondylitis. The CDR3 coding sequence is TGCAGCGTTTTGGACATTCGCTATGGCTACACCTTC. Amino acids: CSVLDIRYGYTF.